What follows are 30 T cell receptor beta chains derived from one specimen sequenced in a study of T cells in localized non-small cell lung cancer. The data were produced by immunoSEQ multiplex PCR, yet TCRdb's version contains in-frame clones alone and is incomplete. The data show about 52,000 clones, around 90% seen once. The source was PBMCs, collected before any cancer treatment. These receptors were collected from a female donor with stage II lung adenocarcinoma.

The chain combines TRBV27 with TRBJ2-7, with 8 bases identical to TRBD2. Germline V CDR1 and CDR2: MNHEY, SMNVEV (reference sequence). The CDR3 spans 18 residues. Losses at the gene ends were 0 bases for V and 1 base for J; bases not matched to a gene: 11. The CDR3 DNA reads as TGTGCCAGCAGTTTATCGATCGGGGGGGGCGCCGGGTCCTACGAGCAGTACTTC. Translating gives CASSLSIGGGAGSYEQYF.

CDR3 DNA sequence: TGTGCCAGCAGCTTCTTACAGGGAAGCTACGAGCAGTACTTC. As protein: CASSFLQGSYEQYF. The chain is built from TRBV5-4 and TRBJ2-7, with TRBD1 as a possible D gene (6 bases). The germline V gene encodes CDR1 SGHNT and CDR2 YYREEE (reference sequence). The V end was cut by 2 bases, the J end by 3 bases, with 12 bases between. The CDR3 totals 14 residues.

Written as DNA, the CDR3 is TGTGCCAGCAGTCAACAGGGTTCCCGCACAGATACGCAGTATTTT. Protein: CASSQQGSRTDTQYF. V usage is TRBV6-5 and J usage is TRBJ2-3, with D possibly TRBD1 on 6 matching bases. Germline CDR1 is MNHEY and CDR2 is SVGAGI. The CDR3 contains 15 residues. The V gene lost 5 bases and the J gene lost 1 base, with 13 bases spanning the gap.

This chain joins TRBV9 and TRBJ1-2; tentative D call: TRBD1 (5 bases). This CDR3 is built from 15 residues. V shed 0 bases and J shed 7 bases, with 16 bases lying between them. Germline V gene lookup returns CDR1 SGDLS and CDR2 YYNGEE. The CDR3 DNA sequence: TGTGCCAGCAGCGTAGAGGCCTCAGGGAAAGGTGGCTACACCTTC. It is translated as CASSVEASGKGGYTF.

V is TRBV9 and J is TRBJ2-5; D call uncertain. Germline loops: CDR1 SGDLS, CDR2 YYNGEE. This CDR3 is built from 11 residues. V gave up 4 bases and J gave up 4 bases, with 5 bases separating them. CDR3 sequence reads: CASSPGETQYF. DNA for the CDR3: TGTGCCAGCAGCCCCGGAGAGACCCAGTACTTC.

The CDR3 DNA is TGTGCCAGCAGTGAGTTAGGGGGAAAGGACAGAAACACTGAAGCTTTCTTT. This encodes CASSELGGKDRNTEAFF. The V gene is TRBV6-1, the J gene TRBJ1-1, with D possibly being TRBD1 (6 bases). Trimming stripped 3 bases from V and 2 bases from J, with 19 bases between. The CDR3 loop spans 17 amino acids. The germline V gene has CDR1 MNHNS and CDR2 SASEGT.

The CDR3 protein is CASSLGTVNTEAFF. The CDR3 DNA reads as TGTGCCAGCAGTTTGGGGACAGTGAACACTGAAGCTTTCTTT. V and J are TRBV27 and TRBJ1-1, with 7 positions matching TRBD1. Germline loops: CDR1 MNHEY, CDR2 SMNVEV (reference sequence). V dropped 3 bases and J dropped 0; count of bases not matched to a gene: 1. The CDR3 extends over 14 amino acids.

J is TRBJ2-1 and V is TRBV13; TRBD1 agrees at 9 bases. The CDR3 totals 15 residues. After removal of 2 bases from V and 7 bases from J, the junction contained 6 bases not matched to a gene. Per germline, CDR1 PRHDT and CDR2 FYEKMQ (reference sequence). DNA for the CDR3: TGTGCCAGCAGCTTACCGGACAGGGGAGAGAATGAGCAGTTCTTC. This sequence encodes CASSLPDRGENEQFF.

The V and J genes are TRBV5-5 and TRBJ1-2; 9 nucleotides agree with TRBD1. The CDR3 spans 12 residues. Germline V lookup: CDR1 SGHKS, CDR2 YYEKEE (reference sequence). V shed 6 bases and J 11 bases; nucleotides not matched to a gene: 8. Here the CDR3 DNA reads TGTGCCAGCACCGGGGGGGACAGGGCATACACCTTC. Translating gives CASTGGDRAYTF.

The rearrangement uses TRBV7-8 and TRBJ1-2, with 7 bases aligning to TRBD1. The CDR3 has 15 residues. Trimming cost V 1 base and J 4 bases; bases outside gene matches: 6. The germline V gene encodes CDR1 SGHVS and CDR2 FQNEAQ. The CDR3 protein is CASSLGAAGGYGYTF. The CDR3 nucleotides are TGTGCCAGCAGCTTAGGAGCGGCAGGGGGCTATGGCTACACCTTC. The whole variable domain, filled in from reference TRBV7-8 and TRBJ1-2, reads GAGVSQSPRYKVAKRGQDVALRCDPISGHVSLFWYQQALGQGPEFLTYFQNEAQLDKSGLPSDRFFAERPEGSVSTLKIQRTQQEDSAVYLCASSLGAAGGYGYTFGSGTRLTVV.

The V call is TRBV2, the J call TRBJ2-7, with 12 bases fitting TRBD2. The length of the CDR3 is 15 residues. Germline CDR1 is SNHLY and CDR2 is FYNNEI. The V gene end was trimmed by 7 bases and the J gene end by 5 bases; junction bases not matched to a gene: 9. The CDR3: CASTPRTSGNHEQYF. The CDR3 DNA reads TGTGCCAGCACCCCAAGGACTAGCGGGAACCACGAGCAGTACTTC. Full variable domain (missing parts from reference TRBV2 and TRBJ2-7): EPEVTQTPSHQVTQMGQEVILRCVPISNHLYFYWYRQILGQKVEFLVSFYNNEISEKSEIFDDQFSVERPDGSNFTLKIRSTKLEDSAMYFCASTPRTSGNHEQYFGPGTRLTVT.

V is TRBV2 and J is TRBJ1-2, with D perhaps TRBD1 (5 bases). Trimming took 8 bases from V and 4 from J, leaving 20 bases between them. Germline V lookup: CDR1 SNHLY, CDR2 FYNNEI. CDR3 size: 15 residues. CDR3 region: CASRGDSSLLYGYTF. Written as DNA, the CDR3 is TGTGCCAGCCGGGGGGACTCGTCATTACTCTATGGCTACACCTTC.

The CDR3, as DNA: TGTGCCATCACCCCGGCCGGACTGAATGAGCAGTTCTTC. Its protein product is CAITPAGLNEQFF. This sequence joins TRBV10-3 and TRBJ2-1, with D possibly matching TRBD2 (5 bases). CDR1 is ENHRY and CDR2 is SYGVKD in the germline V gene. The CDR3 is made up of 13 amino acids. Trimming cost V 7 bases and J 7 bases, with 14 bases left between them.

V is TRBV2 and J is TRBJ2-7; D is undetermined. This CDR3 comprises 15 residues. V was clipped by 7 bases and J by 0 bases, with 16 bases between them. CDR1 is SNHLY, CDR2 FYNNEI, per germline. The CDR3 DNA reads as TGTGCCAGCACTCTTGACGCGAGTCACTCCTACGAGCAGTACTTC. This sequence encodes CASTLDASHSYEQYF.

The chain recombines TRBV14 with TRBJ2-7, with TRBD1 matching over 7 bases. From germline, CDR1 is SGHDN and CDR2 FVKESK. With V trimmed by 4 bases and J by 4 bases, 13 bases remained unmatched. The CDR3 has 16 amino acids. The CDR3, as DNA: TGTGCCAGCAGCCCCGCCGGGACAGCGAATCTTTACGAGCAGTACTTC. Protein product: CASSPAGTANLYEQYF.

The chain recombines TRBV5-1 with TRBJ1-3; a weak D match, TRBD1 (6 bases). Germline V CDR1 and CDR2: SGHRS, YFSETQ. The length of the CDR3 is 13 residues. The V gene lost 2 bases and the J gene lost 8 bases, with 11 bases spanning the gap. The CDR3 DNA sequence: TGCGCCAGCAGCTTATGGGGGCAGGACACCATATATTTT. Translation: CASSLWGQDTIYF.

The chain couples TRBV21-1 to TRBJ2-2; the table calls TRBD2, which could not be checked here. TRBV21-1 corresponds to a pseudogene. The CDR3 consists of 18 residues. CDR3 loop: CASSKERGGAGNTGELFF. The CDR3, as DNA: TGTGCCAGCAGCAAAGAACGCGGGGGGGCCGGGAACACCGGGGAGCTGTTTTTT.

This sequence joins TRBV7-8 and TRBJ2-1; 9 bases are a match to TRBD1. CDR1 SGHVS and CDR2 FQNEAQ come from the germline V gene. With 5 bases clipped from V and 4 bases from J, the junction kept 6 bases outside the gene matches. There are 15 residues in the CDR3. The chain's CDR3 is CASSLRQGVYNEQFF. For the CDR3, the DNA is TGTGCCAGCAGCCTCCGACAGGGGGTGTACAATGAGCAGTTCTTC.

This sequence joins TRBV5-6 and TRBJ1-2, with a possible D match to TRBD1 (6 bases). V dropped 0 bases and J dropped 8 bases, with 20 bases sitting between them. From germline, CDR1 is SGHDT and CDR2 YYEEEE. The CDR3 has 16 amino acids. The CDR3 DNA is TGTGCCAGCAGCTTGGTGGGTCAGGGGAGTAGTAGCGGCTACACCTTC. This translates into CASSLVGQGSSSGYTF. The whole variable domain, filled in from reference TRBV5-6 and TRBJ1-2, reads DAGVTQSPTHLIKTRGQQVTLRCSPKSGHDTVSWYQQALGQGPQFIFQYYEEEERQRGNFPDRFSGHQFPNYSSELNVNALLLGDSALYLCASSLVGQGSSSGYTFGSGTRLTVV.

The rearrangement links TRBV7-9 to TRBJ2-2; D is undetermined. Trimming shortened V by 1 base and J by 9 bases, and 3 bases separated the two germline ends. Germline-derived CDR1 and CDR2 are SEHNR and FQNEAQ (reference sequence). The CDR3 sequence is 11 residues long. The CDR3 loop reads CASSLGWELFF. In nucleotides, the CDR3 is TGTGCCAGCAGCTTAGGATGGGAGCTGTTTTTT. Drawing the rest from reference TRBV7-9 and TRBJ2-2, the complete variable domain is DTGVSQNPRHKITKRGQNVTFRCDPISEHNRLYWYRQTLGQGPEFLTYFQNEAQLEKSRLLSDRFSAERPKGSFSTLEIQRTEQGDSAMYLCASSLGWELFFGEGSRLTVL.

The rearrangement links TRBV11-2 to TRBJ2-7, with TRBD1 matching 8 bases. Trimming cost V 3 bases and J 5 bases; bases outside gene matches: 6. The germline V gene encodes CDR1 SGHAT and CDR2 FQNNGV. This CDR3 region has 14 residues. CDR3 coding DNA: TGTGCCAGCAGCTTCGACAGGGGATCCCACGAGCAGTACTTC. As protein: CASSFDRGSHEQYF.

This clone was seen a few times. This chain uses TRBV2 with TRBJ2-3; 10 bases match TRBD2. V was clipped by 5 bases and J by 4 bases; unmatched bases: 6. From germline, CDR1 is SNHLY and CDR2 FYNNEI. This CDR3 region has 15 residues. The CDR3 bases are TGTGCCAGCAGTCCCATAGCGGGGGGCTCAGATACGCAGTATTTT. It specifies CASSPIAGGSDTQYF.

The rearrangement joins TRBV14 to TRBJ2-7, with 8 bases identical to TRBD2. The germline CDR1 and CDR2 sequences are SGHDN and FVKESK. V lost 1 base, J lost 1 base, and 6 bases stayed unmatched. The CDR3 runs to 16 residues. The CDR3 sequence: CASSQVPGLGSYEQYF. The CDR3 coding sequence is TGTGCCAGCAGCCAAGTCCCGGGACTAGGTTCCTACGAGCAGTACTTC. Full variable domain (missing parts from reference TRBV14 and TRBJ2-7): EAGVTQFPSHSVIEKGQTVTLRCDPISGHDNLYWYRRVMGKEIKFLLHFVKESKQDESGMPNNRFLAERTGGTYSTLKVQPAELEDSGVYFCASSQVPGLGSYEQYFGPGTRLTVT.

The V and J genes are TRBV19 and TRBJ2-5; maybe TRBD2 (5 bases). V was cut by 6 bases and J by 2 bases, with 16 bases left in between. CDR1 is LNHDA and CDR2 is SQIVND in the germline V gene (reference sequence). CDR3 length equals 15 residues. CDR3 loop: CASSILGSLQETQYF. For the CDR3, the DNA is TGTGCCAGTAGCATCCTGGGGAGCTTACAAGAGACCCAGTACTTC.

The sample holds a few counts of this clone. J is TRBJ2-1 and V is TRBV7-6; 14 bases agree with TRBD2. The germline V gene has CDR1 SGHVS and CDR2 FNYEAQ. CDR3 length: 16 amino acids. V shed 5 bases and J 6 bases; nucleotides not matched to a gene: 6. The CDR3 DNA follows: TGTGCCAGCAGCCCGAGGACTAGCGGGGGGAGCAATGAGCAGTTCTTC. Translated: CASSPRTSGGSNEQFF. The full variable domain, rest sourced from reference TRBV7-6 and TRBJ2-1, is GAGVSQSPRYKVTKRGQDVALRCDPISGHVSLYWYRQALGQGPEFLTYFNYEAQQDKSGLPNDRFSAERPEGSISTLTIQRTEQRDSAMYRCASSPRTSGGSNEQFFGPGTRLTVL.

The rearrangement uses TRBV19 and TRBJ1-4; D remains ambiguous. Germline CDR1 is LNHDA and CDR2 is SQIVND (reference sequence). This CDR3 spans 11 amino acids. The V gene lost 5 bases and the J gene lost 4 bases, with 2 bases spanning the gap. CDR3 sequence: CASSRNEKLFF. CDR3 DNA: TGTGCCAGTAGTCGTAATGAAAAACTGTTTTTT.

This chain joins TRBV27 and TRBJ1-5; D remains ambiguous. V was trimmed by 5 bases and J by 0 bases, leaving 17 bases between them. Germline-derived CDR1 and CDR2 are MNHEY and SMNVEV (reference sequence). The CDR3 is 17 residues long. The CDR3: CASSPIFISNSNQPQHF. The CDR3 nucleotides are TGTGCCAGCAGTCCCATCTTTATTTCGAATAGCAATCAGCCCCAGCATTTT.

The V and J genes are TRBV9 and TRBJ2-7; 8 nucleotides agree with TRBD2. The germline gives CDR1 SGDLS, CDR2 YYNGEE. Trimming removed 1 base from V and 0 bases from J; junction bases left unmatched: 12. This CDR3 region has 18 residues. DNA of the CDR3: TGTGCCAGCAGCGTAAGTTTTCAAACTAGCGGTTCCTCCTACGAGCAGTACTTC. As protein: CASSVSFQTSGSSYEQYF.

A remark on this clone: Other DNA sequences in this sample translate to the same CDR3. V usage is TRBV6-1 and J usage is TRBJ1-5, with D tentatively TRBD1 (5 bases). V lost 4 bases to trimming and J lost 2 bases, with 15 bases between them. The CDR3 has 16 amino acids. Germline lookup yields CDR1 MNHNS and CDR2 SASEGT. The CDR3 region has the DNA TGTGCCAGCAGTGGGCAGGGACGGTTGGGCAATCAGCCCCAGCATTTT. Translating it yields CASSGQGRLGNQPQHF.

This clone is deemed medium-sized (0.01 to 0.1%). The chain has TRBV2 and TRBJ1-1, with a possible D match to TRBD1 (5 bases). V was trimmed by 6 bases and J by 2 bases, leaving 10 bases between them. Germline V lookup: CDR1 SNHLY, CDR2 FYNNEI. This CDR3 comprises 13 residues. The chain's CDR3 is CASSADSNTEAFF. Here the CDR3 DNA reads TGTGCCAGCAGCGCCGACAGCAACACTGAAGCTTTCTTT.